This TCR beta chain comes out of a study of tumor-infiltrating lymphocytes in primary liver carcinoma. About the study: Surgeons resected the patients' primary liver carcinomas.

J was trimmed by 13 bases and V by 3 bases; bases with no gene match: 12. This CDR3 has 15 residues. Germline-derived CDR1 and CDR2 are LGHNA and YSLEER. Germline DNA was also extracted, and blood RNA was taken from unsorted whole blood. About this clonotype itself: Antigen unknown.

The authors made TCR beta cDNA from around 500 ng total RNA with a constant-region primer. A slightly modified ARM-PCR protocol with three nested multiplex PCR rounds produced these TCR beta libraries. The first two PCR rounds used TRBV1-TRBV30 primers with a Cbeta primer, roughly 10 cycles each. Via MiXCR, TCRdb re-called the multiplex PCR reads, giving one row per CDR3 protein. The top ten hold 5.5% to 8% of the sample, which has approximately 330,000 distinct CDR3 sequences, about 65% seen once. Overall study findings and caveats: Between tumor regions, pairs overlapped more than tumor-adjacent and tumor-blood pairs did. Tumor tissue displayed a significantly greater top-250-clone fraction than blood (p = 0.039).

The chain has TRBV4-3 and TRBJ2-1, with 10 bases aligning to TRBD2. Sequencing used peripheral blood. This TCR was sampled from a man in his forties with primary liver carcinoma and hepatitis B virus infection. DNA for the CDR3: TGCGCCAGCAGCCAGAACCCGGGACTAGCGACCCCACAGTTCTTC. Amino acids: CASSQNPGLATPQFF.